This TCR beta chain was obtained from a study of T cells in Graves' hyperthyroidism and ophthalmopathy. Whole-study findings and limits: Before onset, ophthalmopathy was predicted by the model a median 6.5 months earlier.

Germline V gene lookup returns CDR1 SNHLY and CDR2 FYNNEI. V lost 1 base and J lost 8, with 17 bases in between. The CDR3 is 15 amino acids. Hyperthyroidism in the patients, aged 18 to 65, was newly diagnosed and under 2 months in duration. This clonotype has ten or more counts. Its antigen is unknown. RNA transcripts gave rise to amplified TCR beta CDR3 regions. TCR CDR3 regions were first amplified by RT-PCR with HTBI primers. TCRdb re-called the multiplex PCR reads through MiXCR, storing one row per CDR3 protein. The sample yields some 510,000 distinct CDR3 sequences, roughly 20% seen once. Sequencing was done on a sample of blood. V is TRBV2 and J is TRBJ1-2; TRBD1 is a possible D gene (5 bases). The sequence came from a man between 18 and 29 years old with Graves' hyperthyroidism. The CDR3 bases are TGTGCCAGCAGTGAAGGGCAATTAACGGGGGAAGGCTACACCTTC. Protein: CASSEGQLTGEGYTF.